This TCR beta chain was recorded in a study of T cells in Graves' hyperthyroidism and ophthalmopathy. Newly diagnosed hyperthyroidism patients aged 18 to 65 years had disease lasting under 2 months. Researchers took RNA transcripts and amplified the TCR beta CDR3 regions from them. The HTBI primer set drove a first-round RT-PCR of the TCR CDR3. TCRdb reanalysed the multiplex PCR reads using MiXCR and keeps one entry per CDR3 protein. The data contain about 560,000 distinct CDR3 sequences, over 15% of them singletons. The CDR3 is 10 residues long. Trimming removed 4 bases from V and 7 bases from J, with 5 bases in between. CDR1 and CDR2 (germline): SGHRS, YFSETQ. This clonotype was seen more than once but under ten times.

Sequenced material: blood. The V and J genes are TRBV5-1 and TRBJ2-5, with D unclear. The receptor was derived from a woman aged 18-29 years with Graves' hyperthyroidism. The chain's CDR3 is CASSGVTQYF. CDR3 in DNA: TGCGCCAGCAGCGGTGTGACCCAGTACTTC.